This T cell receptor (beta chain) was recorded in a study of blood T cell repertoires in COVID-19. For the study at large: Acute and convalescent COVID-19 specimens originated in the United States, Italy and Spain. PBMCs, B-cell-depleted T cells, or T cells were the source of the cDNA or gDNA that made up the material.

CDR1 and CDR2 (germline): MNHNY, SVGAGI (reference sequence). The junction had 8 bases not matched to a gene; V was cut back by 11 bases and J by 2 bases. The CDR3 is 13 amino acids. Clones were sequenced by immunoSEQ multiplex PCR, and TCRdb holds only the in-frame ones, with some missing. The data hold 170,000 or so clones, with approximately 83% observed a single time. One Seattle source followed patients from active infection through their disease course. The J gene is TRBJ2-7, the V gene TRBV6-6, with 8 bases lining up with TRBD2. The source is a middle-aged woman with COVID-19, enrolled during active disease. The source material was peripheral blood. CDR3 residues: CAATSSGPYEQYF. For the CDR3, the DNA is TGTGCCGCCACCTCTAGCGGGCCCTACGAGCAGTACTTC.